The entry below gives a single T cell receptor (beta chain) sequence along with its context. Its antigen is unidentified. Germline CDR1 SEHNR, CDR2 FQNEAQ (reference sequence). This CDR3 region has 15 residues. Trimming took 0 bases from V and 0 from J, leaving 6 bases between them. The entry originates in a study of PD-1 blockade in classical Hodgkin lymphoma. Study outcomes and limitations: The study found that TCR diversity rose significantly by C4D1 in CD4+ but not CD8+ cells.

Libraries were prepared by immunoSEQ multiplex PCR; TCRdb keeps only in-frame clonotypes and omits some of them. The sample holds roughly 64,000 clones, roughly 92% seen once. The time point denotes: cycle 4 day 1 (C4D1), after about 6 weeks of nivolumab. There was relapse after autologous stem cell transplantation in every patient, and there was variation in brentuximab vedotin exposure. Patients' outcomes at their best amounted to complete response, partial response or progressive disease. The input for sequencing was peripheral blood mononuclear cells (PBMCs), taken before the fourth cycle of nivolumab. This TCR was recovered from a human donor with classical Hodgkin lymphoma. The chain is built from TRBV7-9 and TRBJ2-1; no firm D call. The CDR3 loop is CASSLAISSYNEQFF. CDR3 bases: TGTGCCAGCAGCTTAGCAATCAGCTCCTACAATGAGCAGTTCTTC.